The clone carrying this TCR beta chain was detected many times. Its target is unknown. V gave up 2 bases and J gave up 1 base; unmatched junction bases: 3. The CDR3 runs to 14 residues. Germline V gene data show CDR1 as DFQATT and CDR2 as SNEGSKA (reference sequence). Unique molecular identifiers were used in preparing the TCRbeta library. One entry per CDR3 protein, called by TCRdb with MiXCR from the PCR reads. The table includes roughly 670,000 distinct CDR3 sequences, around 12% detected once. This specimen comes from a study of T-cell reconstitution after alpha-beta-depleted transplantation in children. General observations from the study: It was newly produced T cells that mostly accounted for T-cell counts and diversity one year after transplant.

The sequence was obtained from a girl aged 2-10 years with congenital amegakaryocytic thrombocytopenia, due to receive a stem cell transplant. The chain uses TRBV20-1 and TRBJ1-1; 8 nucleotides align to TRBD1. This sample comprised PBMCs, obtained before TCRalphabeta/CD19-depleted stem cell transplant. This CDR3 reads CSARQGAPNTEAFF. CDR3 nucleotide sequence: TGCAGTGCTAGACAGGGGGCGCCGAACACTGAAGCTTTCTTT.